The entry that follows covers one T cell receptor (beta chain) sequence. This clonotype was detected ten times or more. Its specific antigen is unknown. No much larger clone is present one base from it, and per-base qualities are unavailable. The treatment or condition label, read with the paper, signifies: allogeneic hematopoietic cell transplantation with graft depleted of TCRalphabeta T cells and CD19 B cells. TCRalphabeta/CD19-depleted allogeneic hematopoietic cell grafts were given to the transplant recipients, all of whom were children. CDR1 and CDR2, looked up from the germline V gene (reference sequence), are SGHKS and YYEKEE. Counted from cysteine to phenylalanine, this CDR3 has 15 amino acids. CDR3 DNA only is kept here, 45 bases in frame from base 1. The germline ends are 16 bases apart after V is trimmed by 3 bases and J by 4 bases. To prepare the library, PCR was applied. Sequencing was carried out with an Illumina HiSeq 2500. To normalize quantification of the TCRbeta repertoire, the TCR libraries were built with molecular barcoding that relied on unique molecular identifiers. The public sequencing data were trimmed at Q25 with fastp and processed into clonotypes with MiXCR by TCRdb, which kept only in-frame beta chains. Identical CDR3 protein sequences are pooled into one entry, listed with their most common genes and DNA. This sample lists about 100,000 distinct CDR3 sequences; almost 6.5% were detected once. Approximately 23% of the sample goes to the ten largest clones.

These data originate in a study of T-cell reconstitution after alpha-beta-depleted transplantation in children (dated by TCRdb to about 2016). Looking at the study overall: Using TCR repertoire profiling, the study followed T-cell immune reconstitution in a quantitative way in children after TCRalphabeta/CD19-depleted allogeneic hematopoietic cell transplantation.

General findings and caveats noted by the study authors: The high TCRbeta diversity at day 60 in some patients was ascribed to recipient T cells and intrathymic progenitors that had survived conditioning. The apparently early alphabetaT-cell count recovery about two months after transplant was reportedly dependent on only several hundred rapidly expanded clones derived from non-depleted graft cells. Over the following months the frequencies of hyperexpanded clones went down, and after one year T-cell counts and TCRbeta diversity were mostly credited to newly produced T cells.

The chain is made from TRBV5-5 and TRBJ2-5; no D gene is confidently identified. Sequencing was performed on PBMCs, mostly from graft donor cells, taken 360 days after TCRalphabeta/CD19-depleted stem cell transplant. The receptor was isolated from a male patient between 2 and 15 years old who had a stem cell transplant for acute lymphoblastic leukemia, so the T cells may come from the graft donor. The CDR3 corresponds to CASSYSQSPGETQYF. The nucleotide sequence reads TGTGCCAGCAGCTATTCCCAATCGCCGGGAGAGACCCAGTACTTC.